This is a list of T cell receptor beta chains from one sample in a study of technical replicates of blood from a handful of donors. TCRdb's copy holds only in-frame clones and misses some; the assay was immunoSEQ multiplex PCR. This table holds some 70,000 clones, roughly 88% found once. Input material: PBMCs. These receptors originate from a human donor in good health. Some clones in this sample may be carry-over from other donors' samples. CDR3s include the opening cysteine and the closing phenylalanine or tryptophan. D genes are given only for firm matches. Clone size, where shown, is once, few, many, or a class for clones that have expanded.

cdr3_aa: CASSLIGGGIYEQYF
cdr3_nt: TGTGCCAGCAGTTTAATTGGCGGGGGGATCTACGAGCAGTACTTC
clone_size: -
v_call: TRBV27
d_call: TRBD2
j_call: TRBJ2-7

cdr3_aa: CASSRGQGNEKLFF
cdr3_nt: TGTGCCAGCAGCCGAGGACAGGGTAATGAAAAACTGTTTTTT
clone_size: -
v_call: TRBV7-8
d_call: TRBD1
j_call: TRBJ1-4

cdr3_aa: CASTSGGGTGELFF
cdr3_nt: TGTGCCAGCACGAGCGGGGGGGGAACCGGGGAGCTGTTTTTT
clone_size: -
v_call: TRBV9
d_call: TRBD2
j_call: TRBJ2-2

cdr3_aa: CASCTGTSGSPGTDTQYF
cdr3_nt: TGTGCCAGCTGCACTGGGACTAGCGGCTCCCCTGGGACAGATACGCAGTATTTT
clone_size: -
v_call: TRBV21-1
d_call: -
j_call: TRBJ2-3

cdr3_aa: CASSQDLTYEQYF
cdr3_nt: TGTGCCAGCAGCCAAGATCTTACCTACGAGCAGTACTTC
clone_size: -
v_call: TRBV4-2
d_call: -
j_call: TRBJ2-7

cdr3_aa: CASSLGQGDYGYTF
cdr3_nt: TGCGCCAGCAGCCTAGGGCAGGGCGATTATGGCTACACCTTC
clone_size: -
v_call: TRBV4-3
d_call: -
j_call: TRBJ1-2

cdr3_aa: CASRRGGSGPSNEQFF
cdr3_nt: TGTGCCAGCAGAAGAGGGGGTTCAGGACCTTCCAATGAGCAGTTCTTC
clone_size: -
v_call: TRBV7-2
d_call: -
j_call: TRBJ2-1

cdr3_aa: CASSGNNEQFF
cdr3_nt: TGTGCCAGCAGCGGGAATAATGAGCAGTTCTTC
clone_size: -
v_call: TRBV2
d_call: -
j_call: TRBJ2-1

cdr3_aa: CASIRGRNTEAFF
cdr3_nt: TGTGCCAGCATCAGGGGGAGGAACACTGAAGCTTTCTTT
clone_size: -
v_call: TRBV2
d_call: TRBD1
j_call: TRBJ1-1

cdr3_aa: CASSPQDSPVRMNTEAFF
cdr3_nt: TGTGCCAGCTCACCACAGGACAGCCCCGTTCGTATGAACACTGAAGCTTTCTTT
clone_size: -
v_call: TRBV18
d_call: -
j_call: TRBJ1-1

cdr3_aa: CASRPPGSSYNEQFF
cdr3_nt: TGCGCCAGCCGGCCGCCGGGGAGCTCCTACAATGAGCAGTTCTTC
clone_size: -
v_call: TRBV5-1
d_call: -
j_call: TRBJ2-1

cdr3_aa: CASSVRGRPSSYEQYF
cdr3_nt: TGTGCCAGCAGTGTTCGGGGTCGACCATCATCCTACGAGCAGTACTTC
clone_size: -
v_call: TRBV2
d_call: -
j_call: TRBJ2-7

cdr3_aa: CASKGAGQETQYF
cdr3_nt: TGTGCCAGCAAAGGGGCGGGGCAAGAGACCCAGTACTTC
clone_size: -
v_call: TRBV7-2
d_call: -
j_call: TRBJ2-5

cdr3_aa: CASSLGAGNGYTF
cdr3_nt: TGTGCCAGCAGCTTAGGTGCGGGGAACGGCTACACCTTC
clone_size: -
v_call: TRBV7-9
d_call: -
j_call: TRBJ1-2

cdr3_aa: CASSVAGTMADTQYF
cdr3_nt: TGTGCCAGCAGCGTAGCTGGGACTATGGCAGATACGCAGTATTTT
clone_size: few
v_call: TRBV9
d_call: TRBD2
j_call: TRBJ2-3

cdr3_aa: CASSQTDSQETQYF
cdr3_nt: TGTGCCAGCAGCCAAACGGACAGTCAAGAGACCCAGTACTTC
clone_size: -
v_call: TRBV4-2
d_call: -
j_call: TRBJ2-5

cdr3_aa: CASSFRENTEAFF
cdr3_nt: TGTGCCAGCAGCTTTCGGGAGAACACTGAAGCTTTCTTT
clone_size: -
v_call: TRBV7-9
d_call: -
j_call: TRBJ1-1

cdr3_aa: CASRSRRGARPGELFF
cdr3_nt: TGTGCCAGCAGGTCGCGGCGGGGGGCGCGTCCCGGGGAGCTGTTTTTT
clone_size: -
v_call: TRBV6-4
d_call: TRBD2
j_call: TRBJ2-2

cdr3_aa: CASSNRSGWAFF
cdr3_nt: TGTGCCAGCAGCAACAGGTCCGGGTGGGCTTTCTTT
clone_size: -
v_call: TRBV11-2
d_call: -
j_call: TRBJ1-1

cdr3_aa: CAINRQASGYGYTF
cdr3_nt: TGTGCCATCAACCGACAGGCCTCCGGCTATGGCTACACCTTC
clone_size: -
v_call: TRBV10-3
d_call: -
j_call: TRBJ1-2

cdr3_aa: CASRPGTSGGLSSYEQYF
cdr3_nt: TGCGCCAGCAGGCCTGGCACTAGCGGGGGCCTCAGCTCCTACGAGCAGTACTTC
clone_size: few
v_call: TRBV5-1
d_call: TRBD2
j_call: TRBJ2-7

cdr3_aa: CASSSRGGAMDEQYF
cdr3_nt: TGTGCCAGCAGCTCACGAGGGGGCGCGATGGACGAGCAGTACTTC
clone_size: -
v_call: TRBV7-2
d_call: TRBD1
j_call: TRBJ2-7

cdr3_aa: CASSLVGEVYEQYF
cdr3_nt: TGTGCCAGCAGCTTAGTGGGAGAGGTCTACGAGCAGTACTTC
clone_size: -
v_call: TRBV7-9
d_call: -
j_call: TRBJ2-7

cdr3_aa: CASSSSGAYTGELFF
cdr3_nt: TGTGCCAGCAGCTCTAGCGGGGCGTACACCGGGGAGCTGTTTTTT
clone_size: -
v_call: TRBV2
d_call: TRBD2
j_call: TRBJ2-2

cdr3_aa: CASSEERPRTDTQYF
cdr3_nt: TGTGCCAGCAGTGAGGAGCGCCCGCGCACAGATACGCAGTATTTT
clone_size: -
v_call: TRBV2
d_call: -
j_call: TRBJ2-3